This TCR beta chain emerged from a study of blood T cell repertoires in COVID-19. Original data processing: Estimated nucleated cell counts came from reference gene primer amplification. Using immunoSEQ multiplex PCR, the repertoire was profiled, and TCRdb retains in-frame clones only, with some absent. That table furnishes V, J and clone size, whereas the DNA furnished D and trimming. The sample shows some 200,000 clones, about four fifths of them seen only once. Trimming cost V 0 bases and J 4 bases, with 12 bases left between them. The CDR3 spans 15 residues. CDR1 is SGHTA, CDR2 FQGNSA, per germline. Participant reports of clinical history set cohort assignment.

The chain carries TRBV7-2 and TRBJ1-1; D might be TRBD1 (6 bases). The sample comprised PBMCs or T cells enriched from blood (not recorded which). The sequence came from a man aged 35 to 55 who had recovered from COVID-19. Written as DNA, the CDR3 is TGTGCCAGCAGCTTAGCACCGCAGGGGACCACTGAAGCTTTCTTT. Translation gives CASSLAPQGTTEAFF.